These 27 T cell receptor beta chains were sequenced from one sample in a study of human T cells and chemical hapten exposure. Regarding time point: pre-sensitization, week 0. The treatment is: therapeutic diphenylcyclopropenone sensitization with weekly scalp DPC. TCRdb called the RACE reads again in MiXCR, with one record for every CDR3 protein. The sample includes under 65,000 distinct CDR3 sequences, around 9.4% seen only once; the top ten take 11% to 15%. Source: whole blood, taken in connection with sensitization to the hapten diphenylcyclopropenone (DPC). Receptor source: a woman in her 40s with alopecia areata. Some clones in this sample may be carry-over from other donors' samples.

CDR3 nucleotide sequence: TGCGCCAGCAGCCAAGATCTAACAGGGTATTCACCCCTCCACTTT. This translates into CASSQDLTGYSPLHF. The chain joins TRBV4-3 to TRBJ1-6; D possibly corresponds to TRBD1 (6 bases). The CDR3 consists of 15 residues. Germline CDR1 and CDR2: LGHNA and YSLEER. V was trimmed by 0 bases and J by 8 bases, leaving 11 bases between them.

This clonotype appeared many times. The chain combines TRBV6-2 or TRBV6-3 with TRBJ2-5; D might be TRBD2 (5 bases). Trimming removed 4 bases at V and 3 bases at J, with 9 bases between. The germline CDR1 and CDR2 sequences are MNHEY and SVGEGT. This CDR3 contains 13 residues. CDR3 sequence (DNA): TGTGCCAGCAGTTCGAGGGAAGAAGAGACCCAGTACTTC. This codes for CASSSREEETQYF.

This clonotype was seen only a few times. The chain is built from TRBV18 and TRBJ1-1; 11 bases agree with TRBD1. V shed 4 bases, J shed 4 bases, and the junction held 5 bases outside the gene matches. The CDR3 contains 15 residues. Germline lookup yields CDR1 KGHSH and CDR2 LQKENI. CDR3 protein: CASSRPGTGGTEAFF. The CDR3 DNA sequence: TGTGCCAGCTCACGTCCCGGGACAGGGGGCACTGAAGCTTTCTTT.

This rearrangement joins TRBV5-5 to TRBJ1-5; TRBD1 agrees at 9 bases. Trimming removed 4 bases from V and 3 bases from J; junction bases left unmatched: 5. The CDR3 loop spans 15 amino acids. The V gene's germline CDR1 is SGHKS and CDR2 YYEKEE (reference sequence). The CDR3 protein is CASSPGTGFNQPQHF. The DNA of the CDR3 is TGTGCCAGCAGCCCCGGGACAGGGTTCAATCAGCCCCAGCATTTT. The variable domain in full, completed from reference TRBV5-5 and TRBJ1-5, reads DAGVTQSPTHLIKTRGQQVTLRCSPISGHKSVSWYQQVLGQGPQFIFQYYEKEERGRGNFPDRFSARQFPNYSSELNVNALLLGDSALYLCASSPGTGFNQPQHFGDGTRLSIL.

The rearrangement uses TRBV5-1 and TRBJ2-1; a possible D gene is TRBD1 (5 bases). Germline V lookup: CDR1 SGHRS, CDR2 YFSETQ. CDR3 length equals 15 residues. Trimming pared 4 bases from V and 6 bases from J, leaving 17 bases between. DNA for the CDR3: TGCGCCAGCAGCCTACATTTCGGGCAGGGCAATGAGCAGTTCTTC. Protein: CASSLHFGQGNEQFF.

This clonotype was counted ten times or more. This rearrangement joins TRBV29-1 to TRBJ2-5; TRBD1 matches 9 bases. CDR1 is SQVTM and CDR2 is ANQGSEA in the germline V gene. J was trimmed by 6 bases and V by 4 bases; bases with no gene match: 6. The CDR3 sequence is 13 residues long. The CDR3 reads CSVVPGQGKTQYF. In DNA, the CDR3 is TGCAGCGTTGTTCCGGGACAGGGAAAGACCCAGTACTTC.

In this sample, this clonotype turned up many times. The chain carries TRBV28 and TRBJ2-1; D remains unclear. The CDR3 contains 15 residues. Deletions cut 2 bases from V and 5 bases from J, with 13 bases between. Germline-derived CDR1 and CDR2 are MDHEN and SYDVKM. The CDR3 is CASSLTDTPHNEQFF. For the CDR3, the DNA is TGTGCCAGCAGTTTAACCGACACCCCACACAATGAGCAGTTCTTC.

This clonotype was found many times. This rearrangement joins TRBV30 to TRBJ1-3; no definite D call. Trimming cost V 4 bases and J 7 bases, with 14 bases left between them. The length of the CDR3 is 13 residues. CDR1 and CDR2 from the germline V gene are GTSNPN and SVGIG (reference sequence). This chain's CDR3 is CAWKARFPNTIYF. In DNA form, the CDR3 reads TGTGCCTGGAAGGCGAGATTTCCGAACACCATATATTTT.

The chain links TRBV7-2 to TRBJ2-7, with 9 bases lining up with TRBD2. Trimming cost V 5 bases and J 1 base; bases outside gene matches: 6. CDR1 is SGHTA, CDR2 FQGNSA, per germline. The CDR3 is made up of 15 amino acids. CDR3 protein: CASSRLAGASYEQYF. The CDR3 bases are TGTGCCAGCAGCCGTTTAGCGGGAGCTTCCTACGAGCAGTACTTC.

In this sample, this clonotype turned up many times. The chain has TRBV3-1 and TRBJ1-3, with D unclear. This CDR3 comprises 12 residues. V lost 4 bases and J lost 2, with 3 bases in between. CDR1 and CDR2 (germline): LGHDT, YNNKEL (reference sequence). CDR3 coding DNA: TGTGCCAGCAGCCTCCCTGGAAACACCATATATTTT. Encoded protein: CASSLPGNTIYF.

This rearrangement joins TRBV21-1 to TRBJ1-2. TRBV21-1 is labeled a pseudogene. There are 13 residues in the CDR3. The CDR3 bases are TGTGCCAGCAGGAGGACGGAAGGAGTTGGCTACACCTTC. Encoded protein: CASRRTEGVGYTF.

This clonotype has ten or more counts. The rearrangement links TRBV12-2 to TRBJ2-7. TRBV12-2 is given as a pseudogene. This CDR3 has 14 amino acids. Here the CDR3 reads CASRPEVKFHEQYF. The CDR3 nucleotides read TGTGCAAGTCGCCCCGAGGTGAAGTTCCACGAGCAGTACTTC.

This clonotype was seen at least ten times. In DNA form, the CDR3 reads TGTGCCAGCAGTCCCGACGGGTACTATGGCTACACCTTC. It yields the protein CASSPDGYYGYTF. V usage is TRBV5-4 and J usage is TRBJ1-2; D unresolved. Trimming cost V 5 bases and J 3 bases, with 11 bases left between them. Germline V gives CDR1 SGHNT, CDR2 YYREEE (reference sequence). The CDR3 has 13 amino acids.

This clonotype was seen at least ten times. The chain combines TRBV3-1 with TRBJ2-1, with D uncertain. V lost 1 base, J lost 5 bases, and 9 bases lay in between. The CDR3 has 14 residues. Germline V gene data show CDR1 as LGHDT and CDR2 as YNNKEL (reference sequence). DNA for the CDR3: TGTGCCAGCAGCCAAGGTTACTATCACAATGAGCAGTTCTTC. Its translation: CASSQGYYHNEQFF.

In this sample, this clonotype turned up a few times. This chain's CDR3 is CASSPGVGNEKLFF. CDR3 nucleotides: TGCGCCAGCAGCCCAGGGGTAGGGAATGAAAAACTGTTTTTT. The chain links TRBV5-1 to TRBJ1-4, with D possibly TRBD1 on 6 matching bases. Germline V lookup: CDR1 SGHRS, CDR2 YFSETQ. The CDR3 length is 14 residues. Trimming shortened V by 4 bases and J by 5 bases, and 12 bases separated the two germline ends.

This clonotype has a count of ten or more. The V gene is TRBV2, the J gene TRBJ1-4, with TRBD1 matching 8 bases. V was pared by 4 bases and J by 4 bases, with 5 bases of the junction left unmatched. This CDR3 has 15 residues. CDR1 is SNHLY and CDR2 is FYNNEI in the germline V gene. This CDR3 reads CASSADRANNEKLFF. The CDR3 DNA sequence: TGTGCCAGCAGTGCGGACAGGGCGAATAATGAAAAACTGTTTTTT.

This clonotype was counted at least ten times. The chain employs TRBV29-1 and TRBJ2-7; the D gene is possibly TRBD2 (5 bases). The CDR3 spans 11 residues. Germline CDR1 SQVTM, CDR2 ANQGSEA. V lost 6 bases, J lost 3 bases, and 9 bases lay in between. CDR3 nucleotides: TGCAGCGTAATCCGGGACTACGAGCAGTACTTC. It specifies CSVIRDYEQYF.

This clonotype was found a few times. The chain recombines TRBV28 with TRBJ2-1, with 9 bases that match TRBD2. After removal of 5 bases from V and 5 bases from J, the junction contained 4 bases not matched to a gene. This CDR3 spans 14 amino acids. Germline V gene data show CDR1 as MDHEN and CDR2 as SYDVKM. CDR3 region: CASSPIAGDNEQFF. CDR3 nucleotides: TGTGCCAGCAGTCCCATAGCGGGGGACAATGAGCAGTTCTTC.

This clonotype was seen many times. The V call is TRBV2, the J call TRBJ2-5; D may be TRBD1 (6 bases). The CDR3 runs 13 residues. Germline CDR1 is SNHLY and CDR2 is FYNNEI. Trimming stripped 7 bases from V and 13 bases from J, with 22 bases between. CDR3: CASKGFWGRIWYF. DNA of the CDR3: TGTGCCAGCAAGGGATTCTGGGGGCGCATCTGGTACTTC.

This clonotype was detected ten times or more. The chain couples TRBV5-1 to TRBJ1-1; a weak D match, TRBD1 (5 bases). Trimming took 0 bases from V and 1 from J, leaving 13 bases between them. CDR1 SGHRS and CDR2 YFSETQ come from the germline V gene. The CDR3 covers 16 residues. CDR3 DNA: TGCGCCAGCAGCTTGGTGGGGGACGGATCGAACACTGAAGCTTTCTTT. Amino acids: CASSLVGDGSNTEAFF.

This clonotype was counted only a few times. The V call is TRBV4-1, the J call TRBJ1-4; D remains unclear. This CDR3 is built from 16 residues. Trimming stripped 3 bases from V and 0 bases from J, with 11 bases between. Germline assignment: CDR1 MGHRA and CDR2 YSYEKL. The CDR3 region has the DNA TGCGCCAGCAGCCAGCTCGGCCGTGCAACTAATGAAAAACTGTTTTTT. Protein: CASSQLGRATNEKLFF.

In this sample, this clonotype turned up many times. The rearrangement links TRBV7-3 to TRBJ2-2, with TRBD2 matching over 7 bases. This CDR3 has 16 residues. Germline V gene lookup returns CDR1 SGHTA and CDR2 FQGTGA. The J segment lost 4 bases and the V segment lost 0 bases, leaving 5 bases of the junction unmatched. CDR3 amino acids: CASSLTLTSATGELFF. Written as DNA, the CDR3 is TGTGCCAGCAGCTTAACGTTAACTAGCGCCACCGGGGAGCTGTTTTTT.

There are a few counts of this clonotype. This may arise from a read error, as a much more abundant clone is one base away. V is TRBV7-3 and J is TRBJ2-1; either TRBD1 or TRBD2 may fit D (5 bases each). Germline V CDR1 and CDR2: SGHTA, FQGTGA. CDR3 size: 17 residues. The germline V and J ends were trimmed by 4 bases and 2 bases, with 18 bases remaining between them. CDR3 residues: CASSSLPGTRPYNEQFF. CDR3 sequence (DNA): TGTGCCAGCAGCTCCTTACCCGGGACCCGGCCCTACAATGAGCAGTTCTTC.

This clonotype was detected ten times or more. The gene calls are TRBV3-1 and TRBJ1-2, with 7 positions matching TRBD1. Germline V lookup: CDR1 LGHDT, CDR2 YNNKEL (reference sequence). This CDR3 contains 14 residues. With V trimmed by 5 bases and J by 4 bases, 7 bases remained unmatched. The CDR3 sequence: CASSGNRDSYGYTF. The CDR3 DNA follows: TGTGCCAGCAGCGGTAACCGGGACAGCTATGGCTACACCTTC.

This chain links TRBV6-5 with TRBJ1-5; D gene unclear. The CDR3 is 12 residues long. Trimming shortened V by 8 bases and J by 3 bases, and 8 bases separated the two germline ends. Looked up from germline, CDR1 is MNHEY and CDR2 is SVGAGI. The CDR3 sequence is CASHSSNQPQHF. Written as DNA, the CDR3 is TGTGCCAGCCACAGCTCCAATCAGCCCCAGCATTTT.

This clonotype was counted ten times or more. The V gene is TRBV7-8, the J gene TRBJ2-1; 16 bases align to TRBD2. Looked up from germline, CDR1 is SGHVS and CDR2 is FQNEAQ. V dropped 3 bases and J dropped 8; count of bases not matched to a gene: 10. This CDR3 is 18 amino acids long. The CDR3 DNA reads as TGTGCCAGCAGCTTGACCCAGGGGACTAGCGGGGGGGCGGATGAGCAGTTCTTC. The encoded protein is CASSLTQGTSGGADEQFF.

This clonotype occurred many times. V and J are TRBV3-1 and TRBJ1-1; tentatively, D is TRBD1 (5 bases). CDR3 length: 13 residues. The germline V and J ends were trimmed by 4 bases and 1 base, with 7 bases remaining between them. Germline V lookup: CDR1 LGHDT, CDR2 YNNKEL (reference sequence). CDR3 amino acids: CASSRGENTEAFF. The CDR3 DNA is TGTGCCAGCAGCCGGGGGGAGAACACTGAAGCTTTCTTT.